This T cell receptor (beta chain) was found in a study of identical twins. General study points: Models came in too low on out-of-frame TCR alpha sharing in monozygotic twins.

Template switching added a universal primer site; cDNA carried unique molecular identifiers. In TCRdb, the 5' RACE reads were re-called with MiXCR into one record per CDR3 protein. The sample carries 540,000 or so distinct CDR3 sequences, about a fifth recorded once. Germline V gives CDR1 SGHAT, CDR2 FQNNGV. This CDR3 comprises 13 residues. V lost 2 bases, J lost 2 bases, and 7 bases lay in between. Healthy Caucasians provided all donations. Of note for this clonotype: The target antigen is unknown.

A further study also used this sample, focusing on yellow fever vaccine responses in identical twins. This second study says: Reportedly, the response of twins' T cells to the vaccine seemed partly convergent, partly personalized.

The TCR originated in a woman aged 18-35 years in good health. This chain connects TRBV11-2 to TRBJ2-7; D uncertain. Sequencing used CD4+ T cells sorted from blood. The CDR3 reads CASSLTETYEQYV. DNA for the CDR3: TGTGCCAGCAGCTTAACCGAGACCTACGAGCAGTACGTC.